Each of the 8 T cell receptor beta chains below was sequenced from the same sample in a study of blood T cell repertoires in COVID-19. The method was immunoSEQ multiplex PCR; TCRdb's version includes in-frame clones alone and lacks a portion of them. Of some 53,000 clones in the sample, roughly 91% were seen once. Sequencing used peripheral blood. The receptors here all came from a human donor in a cohort sampled during active COVID-19.

The chain recombines TRBV5-1 with TRBJ1-1; D is undetermined. The CDR3 has 13 residues. Trimming took 0 bases from V and 8 from J, leaving 11 bases between them. Germline V gene data show CDR1 as SGHRS and CDR2 as YFSETQ. The CDR3 coding sequence is TGCGCCAGCAGCTTGGGGGCACAAGGAGAAGCTTTCTTT. Translation gives CASSLGAQGEAFF.

V usage is TRBV9 and J usage is TRBJ1-3; D ambiguous. Germline-derived CDR1 and CDR2 are SGDLS and YYNGEE. The CDR3 loop spans 13 amino acids. V was clipped by 1 base and J by 4 bases, with 6 bases between them. The CDR3 region is CASSVTVGNTIYF. The CDR3 nucleotides are TGTGCCAGCAGCGTAACGGTGGGAAACACCATATATTTT.

This sequence joins TRBV9 and TRBJ2-1; 7 bases align to TRBD2. The CDR3 spans 17 residues. Germline trimming cut 4 bases from V and 6 bases from J; bases unmatched to any gene: 16. Germline V lookup: CDR1 SGDLS, CDR2 YYNGEE. The CDR3 protein is CASSLTLEMTSFNEQFF. The CDR3 bases are TGTGCCAGCAGCCTAACCCTGGAGATGACTAGCTTCAATGAGCAGTTCTTC.

CDR3 residues: CASSLRQGWTEAFF. The DNA for the CDR3 is TGTGCCAGCAGCTTAAGACAGGGGTGGACTGAAGCTTTCTTT. J is TRBJ1-1 and V is TRBV11-2; TRBD1 matches at 8 bases. Germline lookup yields CDR1 SGHAT and CDR2 FQNNGV. Unmatched junction bases numbered 4, after V lost 2 bases and J lost 5 bases. CDR3 size: 14 residues.

The chain has TRBV10-3 and TRBJ2-3; D might be TRBD2 (5 bases). This CDR3 is 15 amino acids long. Per germline, CDR1 ENHRY and CDR2 SYGVKD. The V end was cut by 6 bases, the J end by 2 bases, with 15 bases between. Here the CDR3 reads CAISRSVQNTDTQYF. The CDR3 DNA reads TGTGCCATCAGCCGTAGCGTACAAAACACAGATACGCAGTATTTT.

For the CDR3, the DNA is TGTGCCAGCAGTACCACCGGGACAGGGGGCCACCAGTGGTTCTCACCCCTCCACTTT. Translated: CASSTTGTGGHQWFSPLHF. V and J are TRBV28 and TRBJ1-6; TRBD1 agrees at 12 bases. The CDR3 runs 19 residues. CDR1 and CDR2 (germline): MDHEN, SYDVKM. J was trimmed by 10 bases and V by 5 bases; bases with no gene match: 18.

The chain couples TRBV9 to TRBJ1-2; 10 nucleotides agree with TRBD1. Germline CDR1 reads SGDLS; CDR2 reads YYNGEE. With V trimmed by 3 bases and J by 6 bases, 8 bases remained unmatched. This CDR3 contains 15 residues. The CDR3 bases are TGTGCCAGCAGCGCCTCAGCAGGGACAGGGGATGGCTACACCTTC. Its translation is CASSASAGTGDGYTF. The variable domain in full, completed from reference TRBV9 and TRBJ1-2, reads DSGVTQTPKHLITATGQRVTLRCSPRSGDLSVYWYQQSLDQGLQFLIQYYNGEERAKGNILERFSAQQFPDLHSELNLSSLELGDSALYFCASSASAGTGDGYTFGSGTRLTVV.

The J gene is TRBJ2-1, the V gene TRBV28; 9 positions match TRBD2. Germline V CDR1 and CDR2: MDHEN, SYDVKM. The CDR3 length is 17 residues. With V trimmed by 6 bases and J by 8 bases, 17 bases remained unmatched. The CDR3 nucleotides are TGTGCCAGCAGCCCAAGCGGGAGGAACAGAGGGGCCCATGAGCAGTTCTTC. Protein sequence: CASSPSGRNRGAHEQFF.